A single sample gave rise to the 6 T cell receptor beta chains below, sequenced in a study of blood T cell repertoires in COVID-19. TCRdb keeps only in-frame clones here, not all; method: immunoSEQ multiplex PCR. The profile shows around 130,000 clones, 70% to 90% of them singletons. The specimen was peripheral blood. The origin of the receptors is a man aged 50-59 years with acute or convalescent COVID-19.

The chain uses TRBV27 and TRBJ2-1; maybe TRBD1 (6 bases). This CDR3 spans 14 amino acids. Germline CDR1 is MNHEY and CDR2 is SMNVEV (reference sequence). Trimming took 3 bases from V and 4 from J, leaving 10 bases between them. DNA for the CDR3: TGTGCCAGCAGTTTCGGGACACAGTACAATGAGCAGTTCTTC. Translation gives CASSFGTQYNEQFF.

The genes are TRBV9 and TRBJ1-4, with TRBD1 matching over 7 bases. After removal of 1 base from V and 7 bases from J, the junction contained 7 bases not matched to a gene. CDR1 SGDLS and CDR2 YYNGEE come from the germline V gene. The length of the CDR3 is 15 residues. The chain's CDR3 is CASSVTWQGGEKLFF. Here the CDR3 DNA reads TGTGCCAGCAGCGTAACCTGGCAGGGGGGTGAAAAACTGTTTTTT.

This sequence joins TRBV6-6 and TRBJ1-6, with D unresolved. The CDR3 length is 13 residues. V lost 4 bases, J lost 10 bases, and 11 bases lay in between. Germline assignment: CDR1 MNHNY and CDR2 SVGAGI (reference sequence). CDR3 in amino acids: CASSSTGGSPLHF. DNA of the CDR3: TGTGCCAGCAGTTCGACGGGAGGGTCACCCCTCCACTTT.

Only a few counts were recorded for this clone. V is TRBV28 and J is TRBJ2-7; TRBD1 matches 9 bases. The CDR3 runs 18 residues. Losses at the gene ends were 3 bases for V and 7 bases for J; bases not matched to a gene: 19. CDR1 and CDR2 from the germline V gene are MDHEN and SYDVKM. This CDR3 reads CASSLGVYFGQGQREQYF. In DNA, the CDR3 is TGTGCCAGCAGTTTGGGGGTCTACTTTGGACAGGGGCAGAGGGAGCAGTACTTC. Full variable domain (remainder filled in from reference TRBV28 and TRBJ2-7): DVKVTQSSRYLVKRTGEKVFLECVQDMDHENMFWYRQDPGLGLRLIYFSYDVKMKEKGDIPEGYSVSREKKERFSLILESASTNQTSMYLCASSLGVYFGQGQREQYFGPGTRLTVT.

This chain connects TRBV6-5 to TRBJ2-1; 9 nucleotides agree with TRBD2. Losses at the gene ends were 4 bases for V and 5 bases for J; bases not matched to a gene: 9. Germline lookup yields CDR1 MNHEY and CDR2 SVGAGI. The CDR3 loop spans 16 amino acids. The CDR3 nucleotides are TGTGCCAGCAGTTCCCCGGGCGGGAGGGCCCACAATGAGCAGTTCTTC. Translating it yields CASSSPGGRAHNEQFF.

This chain connects TRBV10-3 to TRBJ2-7, with 9 bases identical to TRBD1. The CDR3 totals 14 residues. Per germline, CDR1 ENHRY and CDR2 SYGVKD. With V trimmed by 0 bases and J by 6 bases, 3 bases remained unmatched. CDR3 sequence reads: CAISESDRGSEQYF. For the CDR3, the DNA is TGTGCCATCAGTGAGTCGGACAGGGGTTCCGAGCAGTACTTC.